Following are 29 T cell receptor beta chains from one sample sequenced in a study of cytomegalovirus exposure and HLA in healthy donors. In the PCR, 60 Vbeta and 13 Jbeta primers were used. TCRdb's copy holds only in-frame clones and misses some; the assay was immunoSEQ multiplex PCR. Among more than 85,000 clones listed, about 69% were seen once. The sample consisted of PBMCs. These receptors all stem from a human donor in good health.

The CDR3 region has the DNA TGTGCCAGCAGCTCGGACAGGAACACTGAAGCTTTCTTT. It codes for CASSSDRNTEAFF. The chain employs TRBV11-3 and TRBJ1-1; D might be TRBD1 (6 bases). The germline gives CDR1 SGHNT, CDR2 YENEEA. Trimming left V 4 bases short and J 1 base short, with 7 bases between. The length of the CDR3 is 13 residues.

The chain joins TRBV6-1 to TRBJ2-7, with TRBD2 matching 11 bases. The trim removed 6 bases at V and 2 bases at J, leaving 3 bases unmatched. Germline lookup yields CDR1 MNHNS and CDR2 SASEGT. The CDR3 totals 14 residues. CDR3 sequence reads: CASSLAGGPYEQYF. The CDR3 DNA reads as TGTGCCAGCAGCTTAGCGGGAGGGCCCTACGAGCAGTACTTC.

CDR3 sequence (DNA): TGTGCCAGCAGTTCCGGACAGGGGGCCTACGAGCAGTACTTC. Protein: CASSSGQGAYEQYF. The gene calls are TRBV6-5 and TRBJ2-7; 10 nucleotides align to TRBD1. The germline V gene has CDR1 MNHEY and CDR2 SVGAGI. V shed 4 bases, J shed 2 bases, and the junction held 2 bases outside the gene matches. This CDR3 is 14 amino acids long.

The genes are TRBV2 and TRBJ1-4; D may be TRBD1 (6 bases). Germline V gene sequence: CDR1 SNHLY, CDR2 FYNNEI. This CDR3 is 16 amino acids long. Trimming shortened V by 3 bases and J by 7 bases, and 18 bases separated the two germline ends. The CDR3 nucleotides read TGTGCCAGCAGTGAGAGGCGACTGCAGGGGTTTGAAAAACTGTTTTTT. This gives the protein CASSERRLQGFEKLFF.

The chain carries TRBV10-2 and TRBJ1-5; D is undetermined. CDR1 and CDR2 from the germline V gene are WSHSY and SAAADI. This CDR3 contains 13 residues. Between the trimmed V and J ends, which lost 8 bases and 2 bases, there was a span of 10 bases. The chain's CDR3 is CASRGLGNQPQHF. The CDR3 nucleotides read TGCGCCAGCCGGGGTTTAGGCAATCAGCCCCAGCATTTT.

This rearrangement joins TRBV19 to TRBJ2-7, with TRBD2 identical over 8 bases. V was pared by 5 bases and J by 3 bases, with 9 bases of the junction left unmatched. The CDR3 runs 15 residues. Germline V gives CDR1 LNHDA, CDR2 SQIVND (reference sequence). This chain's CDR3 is CASSGLAGQLYEQYF. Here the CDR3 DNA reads TGTGCCAGTAGTGGTCTAGCGGGTCAACTCTACGAGCAGTACTTC.

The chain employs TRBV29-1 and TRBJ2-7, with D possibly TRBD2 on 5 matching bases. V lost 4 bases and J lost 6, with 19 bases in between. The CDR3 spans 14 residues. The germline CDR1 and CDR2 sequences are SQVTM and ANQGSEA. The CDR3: CSVALRLPQGEQYF. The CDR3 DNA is TGCAGCGTTGCCTTACGACTACCCCAAGGCGAGCAGTACTTC.

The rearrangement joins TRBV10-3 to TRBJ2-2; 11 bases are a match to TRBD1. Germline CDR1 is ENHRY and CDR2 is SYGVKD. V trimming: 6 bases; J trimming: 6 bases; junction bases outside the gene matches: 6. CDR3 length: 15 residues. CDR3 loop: CAIRSGQGGSGELFF. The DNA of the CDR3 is TGTGCCATCAGATCGGGACAGGGGGGATCCGGGGAGCTGTTTTTT.

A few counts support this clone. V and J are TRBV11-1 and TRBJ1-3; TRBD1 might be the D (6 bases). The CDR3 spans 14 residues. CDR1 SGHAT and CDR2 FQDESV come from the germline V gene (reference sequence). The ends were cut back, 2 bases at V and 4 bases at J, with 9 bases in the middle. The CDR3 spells CASSLRQVGNTIYF. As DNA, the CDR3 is TGTGCCAGCAGCTTACGACAGGTCGGAAACACCATATATTTT.

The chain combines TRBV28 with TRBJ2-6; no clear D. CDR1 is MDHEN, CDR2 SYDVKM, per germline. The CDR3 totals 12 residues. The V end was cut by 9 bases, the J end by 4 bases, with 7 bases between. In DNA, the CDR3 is TGTGCCAGTGAGACAGGGGCCAACGTCCTGACTTTC. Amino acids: CASETGANVLTF.

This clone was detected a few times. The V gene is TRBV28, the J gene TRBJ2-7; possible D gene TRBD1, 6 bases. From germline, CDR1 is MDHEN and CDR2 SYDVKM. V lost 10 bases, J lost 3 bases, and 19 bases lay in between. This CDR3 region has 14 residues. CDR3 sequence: CATQDSGKVYEQYF. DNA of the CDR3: TGTGCCACCCAGGACAGTGGGAAGGTCTACGAGCAGTACTTC. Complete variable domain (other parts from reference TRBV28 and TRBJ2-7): DVKVTQSSRYLVKRTGEKVFLECVQDMDHENMFWYRQDPGLGLRLIYFSYDVKMKEKGDIPEGYSVSREKKERFSLILESASTNQTSMYLCATQDSGKVYEQYFGPGTRLTVT.

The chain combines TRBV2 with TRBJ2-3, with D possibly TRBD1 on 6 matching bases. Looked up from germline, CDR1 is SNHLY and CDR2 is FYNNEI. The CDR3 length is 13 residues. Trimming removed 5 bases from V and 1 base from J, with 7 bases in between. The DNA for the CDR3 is TGTGCCAGCAGTAGACAGGGCACAGATACGCAGTATTTT. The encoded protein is CASSRQGTDTQYF.

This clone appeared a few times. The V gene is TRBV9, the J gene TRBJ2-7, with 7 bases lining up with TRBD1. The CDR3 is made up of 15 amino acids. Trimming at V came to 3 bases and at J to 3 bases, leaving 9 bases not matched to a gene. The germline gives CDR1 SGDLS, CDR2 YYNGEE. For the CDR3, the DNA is TGTGCCAGCAGCGCCACCGGGACAGCCCGCTACGAGCAGTACTTC. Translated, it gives CASSATGTARYEQYF.

The CDR3 DNA sequence: TGTGCCAGCAGCTTACAATCAGGGGGCGGAGGCTATGGCTACACCTTC. The encoded protein is CASSLQSGGGGYGYTF. The gene calls are TRBV7-2 and TRBJ1-2; 8 positions agree with TRBD1. There are 16 residues in the CDR3. Germline CDR1 SGHTA, CDR2 FQGNSA. J was trimmed by 4 bases and V by 2 bases; bases with no gene match: 9.

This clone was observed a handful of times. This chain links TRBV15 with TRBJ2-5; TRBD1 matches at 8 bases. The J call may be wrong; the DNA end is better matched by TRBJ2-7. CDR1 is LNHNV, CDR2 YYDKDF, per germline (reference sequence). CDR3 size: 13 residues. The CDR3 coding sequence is TGTGCCACCAGCAGGGACAGGGTGGGCGAGCAGTACTTC. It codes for CATSRDRVGEQYF.

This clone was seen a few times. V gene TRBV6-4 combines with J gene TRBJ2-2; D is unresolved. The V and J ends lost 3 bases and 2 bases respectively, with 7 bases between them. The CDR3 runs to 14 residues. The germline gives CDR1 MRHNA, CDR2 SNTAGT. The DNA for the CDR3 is TGTGCCAGCAGTGAATGGGCAAACACCGGGGAGCTGTTTTTT. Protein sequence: CASSEWANTGELFF.

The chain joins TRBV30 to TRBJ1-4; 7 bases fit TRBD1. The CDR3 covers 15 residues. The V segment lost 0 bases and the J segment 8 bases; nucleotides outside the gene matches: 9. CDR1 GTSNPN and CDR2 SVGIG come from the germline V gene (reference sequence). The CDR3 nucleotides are TGTGCCTGGAGTGTATTGGCAGGGGGTCAAGAAAAACTGTTTTTT. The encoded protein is CAWSVLAGGQEKLFF.

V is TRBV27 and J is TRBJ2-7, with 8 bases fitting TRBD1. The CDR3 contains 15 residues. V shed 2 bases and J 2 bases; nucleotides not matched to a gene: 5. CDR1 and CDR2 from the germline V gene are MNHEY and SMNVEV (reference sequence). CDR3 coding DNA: TGTGCCAGCAGTTTAGCAGGGGGCCCGACCTACGAGCAGTACTTC. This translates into CASSLAGGPTYEQYF.

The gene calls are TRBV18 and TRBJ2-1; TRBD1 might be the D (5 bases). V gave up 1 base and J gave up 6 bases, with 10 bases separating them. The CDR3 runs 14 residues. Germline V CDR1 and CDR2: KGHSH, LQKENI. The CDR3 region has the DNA TGTGCCAGCTCACCACGTCAGGGCTCCAATGAGCAGTTCTTC. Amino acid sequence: CASSPRQGSNEQFF.

The CDR3, as DNA: TGTGCCAGCAGTGCGGGACTAGGCCACGCCGGGGAGCTGTTTTTT. It is translated as CASSAGLGHAGELFF. The chain uses TRBV6-1 and TRBJ2-2, with TRBD2 identical over 8 bases. CDR1 MNHNS and CDR2 SASEGT come from the germline V gene. Unmatched junction bases numbered 7, after V lost 4 bases and J lost 6 bases. The CDR3 spans 15 residues.

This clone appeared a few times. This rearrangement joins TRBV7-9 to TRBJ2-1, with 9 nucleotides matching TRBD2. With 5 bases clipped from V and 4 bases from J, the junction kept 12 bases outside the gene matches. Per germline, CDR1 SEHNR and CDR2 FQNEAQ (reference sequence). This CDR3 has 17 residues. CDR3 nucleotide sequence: TGTGCCAGCAGCCCCTCGGGACTAGCTTATACTTACAATGAGCAGTTCTTC. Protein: CASSPSGLAYTYNEQFF.

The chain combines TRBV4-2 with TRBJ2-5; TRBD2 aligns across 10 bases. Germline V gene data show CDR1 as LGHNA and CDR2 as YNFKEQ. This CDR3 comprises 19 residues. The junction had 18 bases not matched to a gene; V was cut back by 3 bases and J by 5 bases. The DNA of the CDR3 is TGTGCCAGCAGCCACAGCGGGCTAGCGGGAGTACCTAGTCGGGAGACCCAGTACTTC. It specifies CASSHSGLAGVPSRETQYF.

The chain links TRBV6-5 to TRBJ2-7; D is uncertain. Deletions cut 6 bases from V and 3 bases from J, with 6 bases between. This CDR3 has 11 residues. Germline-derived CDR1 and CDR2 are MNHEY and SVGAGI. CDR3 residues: CASRRHYEQYF. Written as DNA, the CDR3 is TGTGCCAGCAGACGACACTACGAGCAGTACTTC.

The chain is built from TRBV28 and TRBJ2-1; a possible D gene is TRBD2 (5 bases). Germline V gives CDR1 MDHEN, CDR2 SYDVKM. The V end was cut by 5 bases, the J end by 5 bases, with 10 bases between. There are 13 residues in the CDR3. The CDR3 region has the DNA TGTGCCAGCAGTCTCACGGGAAACAATGAGCAGTTCTTC. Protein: CASSLTGNNEQFF.

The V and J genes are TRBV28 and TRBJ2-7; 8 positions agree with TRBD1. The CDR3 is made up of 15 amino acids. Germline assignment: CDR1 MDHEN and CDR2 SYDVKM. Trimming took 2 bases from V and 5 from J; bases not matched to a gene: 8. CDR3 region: CASSLTGGGQDEQYF. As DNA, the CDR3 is TGTGCCAGCAGTTTAACAGGGGGAGGCCAAGACGAGCAGTACTTC.

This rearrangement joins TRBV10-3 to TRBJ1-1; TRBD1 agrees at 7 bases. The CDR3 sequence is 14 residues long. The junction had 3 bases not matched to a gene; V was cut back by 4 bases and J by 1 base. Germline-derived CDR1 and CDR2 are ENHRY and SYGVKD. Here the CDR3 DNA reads TGTGCCATCAGTGCCGGACAGGCGAACACTGAAGCTTTCTTT. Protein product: CAISAGQANTEAFF.

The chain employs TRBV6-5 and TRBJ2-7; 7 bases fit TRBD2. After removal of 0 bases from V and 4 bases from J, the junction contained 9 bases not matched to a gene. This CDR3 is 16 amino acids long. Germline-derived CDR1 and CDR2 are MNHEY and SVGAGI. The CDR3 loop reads CASSYSIPREWYEQYF. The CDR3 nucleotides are TGTGCCAGCAGTTACTCGATCCCGCGGGAGTGGTACGAGCAGTACTTC.

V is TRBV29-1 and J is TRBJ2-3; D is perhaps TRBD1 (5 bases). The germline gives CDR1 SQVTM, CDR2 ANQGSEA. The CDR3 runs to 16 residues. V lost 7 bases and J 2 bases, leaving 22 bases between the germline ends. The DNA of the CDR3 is TGCAGCGCCACACAAATAGACAGAGATCCCACAGATACGCAGTATTTT. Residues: CSATQIDRDPTDTQYF.

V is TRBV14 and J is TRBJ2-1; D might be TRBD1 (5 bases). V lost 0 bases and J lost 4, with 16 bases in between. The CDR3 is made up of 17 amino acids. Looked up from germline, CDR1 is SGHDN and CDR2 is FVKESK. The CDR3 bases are TGTGCCAGCAGCCAAGATTTAGGGGCGGTGTGGTACAATGAGCAGTTCTTC. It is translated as CASSQDLGAVWYNEQFF.